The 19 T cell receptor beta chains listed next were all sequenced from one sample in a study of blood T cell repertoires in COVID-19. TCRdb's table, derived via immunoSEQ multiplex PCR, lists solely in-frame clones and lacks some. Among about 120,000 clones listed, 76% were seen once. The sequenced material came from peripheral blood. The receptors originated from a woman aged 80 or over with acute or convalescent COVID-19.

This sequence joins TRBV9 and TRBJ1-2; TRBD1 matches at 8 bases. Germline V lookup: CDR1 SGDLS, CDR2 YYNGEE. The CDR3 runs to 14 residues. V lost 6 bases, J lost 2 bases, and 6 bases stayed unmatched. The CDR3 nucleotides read TGTGCCAGCACCCCGGGACAGGTCAACTATGGCTACACCTTC. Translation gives CASTPGQVNYGYTF. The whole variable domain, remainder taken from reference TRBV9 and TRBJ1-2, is DSGVTQTPKHLITATGQRVTLRCSPRSGDLSVYWYQQSLDQGLQFLIQYYNGEERAKGNILERFSAQQFPDLHSELNLSSLELGDSALYFCASTPGQVNYGYTFGSGTRLTVV.

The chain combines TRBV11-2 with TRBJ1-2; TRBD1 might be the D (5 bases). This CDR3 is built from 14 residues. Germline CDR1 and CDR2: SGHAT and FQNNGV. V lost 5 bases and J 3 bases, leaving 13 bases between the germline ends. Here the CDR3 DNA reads TGTGCCAGCAGCCCCGCTCAGGGTCACTATGGCTACACCTTC. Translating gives CASSPAQGHYGYTF.

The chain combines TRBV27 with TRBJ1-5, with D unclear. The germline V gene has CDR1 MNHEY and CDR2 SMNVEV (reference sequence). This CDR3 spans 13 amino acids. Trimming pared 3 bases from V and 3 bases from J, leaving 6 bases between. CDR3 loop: CASSFLANQPQHF. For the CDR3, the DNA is TGTGCCAGCAGTTTTTTAGCCAATCAGCCCCAGCATTTT.

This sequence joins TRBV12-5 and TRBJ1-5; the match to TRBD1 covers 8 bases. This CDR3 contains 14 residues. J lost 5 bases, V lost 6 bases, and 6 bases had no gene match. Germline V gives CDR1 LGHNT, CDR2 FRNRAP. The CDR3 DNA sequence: TGTGCTAGTGGCCAAGACAGGGGAGATCAGCCCCAGCATTTT. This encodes CASGQDRGDQPQHF.

The CDR3 bases are TGCGCCAGCAGTGCGGGACAGGGGTCCACTGAAGCTTTCTTT. Amino acids: CASSAGQGSTEAFF. V usage is TRBV10-1 and J usage is TRBJ1-1, with 10 nucleotides matching TRBD1. Losses at the gene ends were 4 bases for V and 4 bases for J; bases not matched to a gene: 3. The V gene's germline CDR1 is WNHNN and CDR2 SYGVQD (reference sequence). The CDR3 is 14 amino acids.

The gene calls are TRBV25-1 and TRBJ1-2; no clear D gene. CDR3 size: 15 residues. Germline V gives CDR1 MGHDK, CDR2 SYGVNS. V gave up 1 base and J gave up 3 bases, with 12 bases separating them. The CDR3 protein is CASSELGASYYGYTF. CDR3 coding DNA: TGTGCCAGCAGTGAATTAGGAGCGTCCTACTATGGCTACACCTTC.

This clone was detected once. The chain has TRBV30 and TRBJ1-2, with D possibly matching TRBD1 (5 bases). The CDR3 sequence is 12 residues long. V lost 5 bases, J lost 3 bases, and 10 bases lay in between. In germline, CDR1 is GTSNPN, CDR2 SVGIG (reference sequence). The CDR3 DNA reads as TGTGCCTGGCGAAGGGACTACTATGGCTACACCTTC. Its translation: CAWRRDYYGYTF.

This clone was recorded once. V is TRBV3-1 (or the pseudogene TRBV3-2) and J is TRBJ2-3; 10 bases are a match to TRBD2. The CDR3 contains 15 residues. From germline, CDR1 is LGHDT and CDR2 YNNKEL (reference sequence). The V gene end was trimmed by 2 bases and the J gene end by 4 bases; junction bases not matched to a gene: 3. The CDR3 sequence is CASSQPLAGADTQYF. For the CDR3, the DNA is TGTGCCAGCAGCCAACCTCTAGCGGGAGCAGATACGCAGTATTTT.

The CDR3, as DNA: TGTGCCAGCAGCTTAGTCGGAGGGGGCCCTTCCTACGAGCAGTACTTC. This sequence encodes CASSLVGGGPSYEQYF. The genes are TRBV7-2 and TRBJ2-7, with D possibly TRBD1 on 7 matching bases. V lost 1 base and J lost 1, with 14 bases in between. Germline V gene sequence: CDR1 SGHTA, CDR2 FQGNSA. The CDR3 consists of 16 residues.

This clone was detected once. The CDR3 protein is CASSQGTRFEKLFF. Here the CDR3 DNA reads TGTGCCAGCAGCCAGGGGACAAGATTTGAAAAACTGTTTTTT. The rearrangement joins TRBV4-2 to TRBJ1-4; possibly TRBD1 for D (6 bases). Germline V gene lookup returns CDR1 LGHNA and CDR2 YNFKEQ. Trimming took off 3 bases at V and 7 bases at J, with 12 bases between the two ends. The CDR3 sequence is 14 residues long.

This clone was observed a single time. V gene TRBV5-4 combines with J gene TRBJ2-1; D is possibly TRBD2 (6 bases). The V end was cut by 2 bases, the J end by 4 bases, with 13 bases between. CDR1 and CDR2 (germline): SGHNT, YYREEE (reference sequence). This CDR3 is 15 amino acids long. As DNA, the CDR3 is TGTGCCAGCAGCTTAGGACTACCTCTGTACAATGAGCAGTTCTTC. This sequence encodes CASSLGLPLYNEQFF.

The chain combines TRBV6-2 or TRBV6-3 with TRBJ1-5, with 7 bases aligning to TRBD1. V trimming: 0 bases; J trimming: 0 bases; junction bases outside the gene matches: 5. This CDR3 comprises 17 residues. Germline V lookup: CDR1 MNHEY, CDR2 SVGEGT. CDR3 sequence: CASSYSGDSYSNQPQHF. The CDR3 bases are TGTGCCAGCAGTTACTCGGGGGACAGCTATAGCAATCAGCCCCAGCATTTT.

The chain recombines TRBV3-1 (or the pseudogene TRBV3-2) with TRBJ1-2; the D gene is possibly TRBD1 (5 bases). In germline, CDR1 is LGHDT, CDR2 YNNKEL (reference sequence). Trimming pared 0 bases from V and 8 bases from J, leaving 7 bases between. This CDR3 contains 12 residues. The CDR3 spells CASSQDWTGYTF. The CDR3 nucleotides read TGTGCCAGCAGCCAAGATTGGACAGGCTACACCTTC.

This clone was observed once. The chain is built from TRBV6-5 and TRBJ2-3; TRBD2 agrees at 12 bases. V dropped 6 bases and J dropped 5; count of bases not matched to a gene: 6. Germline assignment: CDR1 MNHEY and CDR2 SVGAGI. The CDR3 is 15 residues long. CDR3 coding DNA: TGTGCCAGCAGCAGGACTAGCGGGGCCGGAGATACGCAGTATTTT. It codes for CASSRTSGAGDTQYF.

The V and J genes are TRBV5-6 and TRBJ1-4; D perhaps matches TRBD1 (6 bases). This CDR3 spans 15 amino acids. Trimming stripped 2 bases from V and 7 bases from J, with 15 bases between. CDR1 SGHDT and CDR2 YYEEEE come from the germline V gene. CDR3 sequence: CASSFIGQQAEKLFF. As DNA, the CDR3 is TGTGCCAGCAGCTTTATAGGACAGCAAGCTGAAAAACTGTTTTTT.

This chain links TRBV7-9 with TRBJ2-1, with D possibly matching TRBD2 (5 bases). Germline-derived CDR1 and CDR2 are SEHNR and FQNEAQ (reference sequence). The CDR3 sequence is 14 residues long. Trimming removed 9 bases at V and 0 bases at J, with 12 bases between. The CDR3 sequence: CASGDGSSYNEQFF. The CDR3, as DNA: TGTGCCAGTGGGGATGGGAGCTCCTACAATGAGCAGTTCTTC. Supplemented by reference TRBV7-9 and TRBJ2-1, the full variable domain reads DTGVSQNPRHKITKRGQNVTFRCDPISEHNRLYWYRQTLGQGPEFLTYFQNEAQLEKSRLLSDRFSAERPKGSFSTLEIQRTEQGDSAMYLCASGDGSSYNEQFFGPGTRLTVL.

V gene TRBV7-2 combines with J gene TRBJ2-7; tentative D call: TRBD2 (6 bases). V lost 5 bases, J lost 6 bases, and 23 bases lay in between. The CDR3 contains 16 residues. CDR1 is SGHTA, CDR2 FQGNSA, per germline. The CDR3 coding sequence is TGTGCCAGCAGCCCATGGACTACTAGCCCAGGAAGCGAGCAGTACTTC. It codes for CASSPWTTSPGSEQYF.

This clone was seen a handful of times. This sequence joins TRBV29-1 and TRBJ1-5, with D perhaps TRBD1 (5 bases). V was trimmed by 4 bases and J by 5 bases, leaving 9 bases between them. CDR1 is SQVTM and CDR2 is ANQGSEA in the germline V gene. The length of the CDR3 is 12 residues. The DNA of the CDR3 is TGCAGCGTTGGCGGGGGGGATCAGCCCCAGCATTTT. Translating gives CSVGGGDQPQHF.

The chain's CDR3 is CAWDRSISGNTIYF. CDR3 DNA: TGTGCCTGGGATAGGAGCATCTCTGGAAACACCATATATTTT. This chain links TRBV30 with TRBJ1-3; the D is unclear. The V end lost 5 bases, the J end lost 0 bases, and 11 bases lay between the germline ends. Germline CDR1 GTSNPN, CDR2 SVGIG (reference sequence). CDR3 length equals 14 residues.